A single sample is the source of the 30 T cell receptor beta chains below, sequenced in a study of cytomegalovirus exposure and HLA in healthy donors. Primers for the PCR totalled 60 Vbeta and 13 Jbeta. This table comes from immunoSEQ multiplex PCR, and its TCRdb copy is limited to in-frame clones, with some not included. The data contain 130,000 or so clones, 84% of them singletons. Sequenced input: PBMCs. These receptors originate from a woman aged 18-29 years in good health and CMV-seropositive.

In DNA, the CDR3 is TGTGCCAGCAGCGAGGTGGGACAGCCTGAAGCTTTCTTT. The encoded protein is CASSEVGQPEAFF. The genes are TRBV28 and TRBJ1-1, with 7 bases aligning to TRBD1. The CDR3 has 13 residues. Unmatched junction bases numbered 7, after V lost 6 bases and J lost 6 bases. Germline V gene lookup returns CDR1 MDHEN and CDR2 SYDVKM.

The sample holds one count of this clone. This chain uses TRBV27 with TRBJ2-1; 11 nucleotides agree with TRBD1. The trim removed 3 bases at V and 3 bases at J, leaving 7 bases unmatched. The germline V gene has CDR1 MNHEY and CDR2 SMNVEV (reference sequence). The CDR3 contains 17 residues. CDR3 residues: CASSLEGQGAVYNEQFF. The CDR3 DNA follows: TGTGCCAGCAGTTTGGAAGGACAGGGGGCGGTCTACAATGAGCAGTTCTTC.

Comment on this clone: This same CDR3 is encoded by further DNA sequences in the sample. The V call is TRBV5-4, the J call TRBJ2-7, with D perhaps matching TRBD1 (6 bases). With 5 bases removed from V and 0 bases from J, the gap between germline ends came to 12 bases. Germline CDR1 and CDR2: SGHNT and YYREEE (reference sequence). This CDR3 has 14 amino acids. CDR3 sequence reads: CASSVPDSSYEQYF. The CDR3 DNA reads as TGTGCCAGCAGTGTCCCGGACAGCTCCTACGAGCAGTACTTC.

CDR3 bases: TGTGCCAGCAGCATAACAGGGAATGAGCAGTTCTTC. This codes for CASSITGNEQFF. The chain has TRBV6-5 and TRBJ2-1; maybe TRBD1 (6 bases). The V gene's germline CDR1 is MNHEY and CDR2 SVGAGI. The CDR3 consists of 12 residues. Trimming took 6 bases from V and 7 from J, leaving 10 bases between them.

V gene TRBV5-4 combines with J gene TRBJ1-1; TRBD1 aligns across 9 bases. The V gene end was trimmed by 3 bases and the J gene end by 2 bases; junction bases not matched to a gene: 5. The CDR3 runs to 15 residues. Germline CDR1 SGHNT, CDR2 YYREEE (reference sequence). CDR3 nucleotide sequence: TGTGCCAGCAGCTCACAGGGGGCGCGAAACACTGAAGCTTTCTTT. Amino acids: CASSSQGARNTEAFF.

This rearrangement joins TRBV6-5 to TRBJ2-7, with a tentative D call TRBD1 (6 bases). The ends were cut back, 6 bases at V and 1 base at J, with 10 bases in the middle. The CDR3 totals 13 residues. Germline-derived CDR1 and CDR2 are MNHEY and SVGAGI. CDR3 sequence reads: CASRPTGSYEQYF. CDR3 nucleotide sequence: TGTGCCAGCAGACCGACAGGTTCCTACGAGCAGTACTTC.

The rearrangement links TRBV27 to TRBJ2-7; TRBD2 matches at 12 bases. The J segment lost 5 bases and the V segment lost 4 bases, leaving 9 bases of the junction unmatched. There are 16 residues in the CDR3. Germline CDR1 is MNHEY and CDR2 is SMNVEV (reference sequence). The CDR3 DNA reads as TGTGCCAGCAGTTCTCTAGCGGGGGGGCTCCCCCACGAGCAGTACTTC. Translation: CASSSLAGGLPHEQYF.

The CDR3 region is CASSVFTGDYEQYF. The CDR3 DNA sequence: TGTGCCAGCAGCGTATTTACAGGGGACTACGAGCAGTACTTC. The J gene is TRBJ2-7, the V gene TRBV9; TRBD1 matches 7 bases. J was trimmed by 3 bases and V by 1 base; bases with no gene match: 4. This CDR3 is 14 amino acids long. Germline V lookup: CDR1 SGDLS, CDR2 YYNGEE. The full variable domain, with the rest looked up from reference TRBV9 and TRBJ2-7, is DSGVTQTPKHLITATGQRVTLRCSPRSGDLSVYWYQQSLDQGLQFLIQYYNGEERAKGNILERFSAQQFPDLHSELNLSSLELGDSALYFCASSVFTGDYEQYFGPGTRLTVT.

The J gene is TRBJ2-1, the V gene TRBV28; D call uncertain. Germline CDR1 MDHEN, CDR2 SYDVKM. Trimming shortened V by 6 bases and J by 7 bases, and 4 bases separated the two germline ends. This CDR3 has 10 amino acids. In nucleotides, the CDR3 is TGTGCCAGCAGCCGGAATGAGCAGTTCTTC. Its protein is CASSRNEQFF.

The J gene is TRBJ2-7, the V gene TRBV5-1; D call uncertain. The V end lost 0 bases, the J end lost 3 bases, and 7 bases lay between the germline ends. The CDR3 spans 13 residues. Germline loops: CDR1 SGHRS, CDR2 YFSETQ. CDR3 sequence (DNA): TGCGCCAGCAGCTTGGGGGCCAACTACGAGCAGTACTTC. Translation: CASSLGANYEQYF.

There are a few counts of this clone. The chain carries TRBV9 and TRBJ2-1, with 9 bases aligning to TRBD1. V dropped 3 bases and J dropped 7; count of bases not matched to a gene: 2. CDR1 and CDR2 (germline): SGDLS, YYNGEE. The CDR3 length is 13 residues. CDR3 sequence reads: CASSDGTGNEQFF. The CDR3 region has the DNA TGTGCCAGCAGCGACGGGACAGGGAATGAGCAGTTCTTC.

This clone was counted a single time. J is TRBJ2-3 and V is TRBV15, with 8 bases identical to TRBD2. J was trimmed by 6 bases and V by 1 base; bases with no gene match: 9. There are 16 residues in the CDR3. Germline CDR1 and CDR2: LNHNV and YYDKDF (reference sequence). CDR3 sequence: CATSRVAGGRGDTQYF. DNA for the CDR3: TGTGCCACCAGCAGAGTTGCGGGGGGCCGCGGGGATACGCAGTATTTT.

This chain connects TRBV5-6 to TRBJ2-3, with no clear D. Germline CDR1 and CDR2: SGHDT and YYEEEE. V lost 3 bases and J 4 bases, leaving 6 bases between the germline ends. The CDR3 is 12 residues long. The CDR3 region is CASSSLADTQYF. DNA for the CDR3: TGTGCCAGCAGCTCCTTAGCAGATACGCAGTATTTT.

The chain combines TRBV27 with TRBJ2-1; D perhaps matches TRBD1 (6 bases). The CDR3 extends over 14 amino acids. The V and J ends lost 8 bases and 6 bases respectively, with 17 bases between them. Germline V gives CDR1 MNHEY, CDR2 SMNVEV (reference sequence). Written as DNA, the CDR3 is TGTGCCAGCCTTACCTACAGGGCAGGCAATGAGCAGTTCTTC. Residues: CASLTYRAGNEQFF.

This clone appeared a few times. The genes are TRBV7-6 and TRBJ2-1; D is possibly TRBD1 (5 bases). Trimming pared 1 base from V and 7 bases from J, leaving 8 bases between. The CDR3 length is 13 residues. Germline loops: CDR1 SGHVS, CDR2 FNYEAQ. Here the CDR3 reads CASSLETANEQFF. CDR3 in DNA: TGTGCCAGCAGCTTAGAGACAGCTAATGAGCAGTTCTTC.

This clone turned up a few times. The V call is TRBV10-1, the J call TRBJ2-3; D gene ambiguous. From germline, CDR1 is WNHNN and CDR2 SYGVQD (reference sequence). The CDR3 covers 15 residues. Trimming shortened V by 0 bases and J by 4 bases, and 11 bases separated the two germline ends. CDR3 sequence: CASSESLASADTQYF. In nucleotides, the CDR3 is TGCGCCAGCAGTGAGTCCTTGGCGAGCGCAGATACGCAGTATTTT.

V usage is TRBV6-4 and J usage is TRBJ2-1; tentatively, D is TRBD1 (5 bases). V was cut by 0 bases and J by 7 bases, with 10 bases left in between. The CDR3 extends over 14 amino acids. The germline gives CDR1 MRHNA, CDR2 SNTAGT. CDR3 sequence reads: CASSDSPGFNEQFF. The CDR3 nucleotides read TGTGCCAGCAGTGACTCGCCAGGGTTTAATGAGCAGTTCTTC.

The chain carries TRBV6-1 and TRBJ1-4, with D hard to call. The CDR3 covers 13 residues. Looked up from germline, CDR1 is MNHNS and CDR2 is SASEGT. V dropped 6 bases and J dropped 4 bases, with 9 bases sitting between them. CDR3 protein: CASRHSLNEKLFF. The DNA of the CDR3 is TGTGCCAGCAGGCACAGCCTTAATGAAAAACTGTTTTTT.

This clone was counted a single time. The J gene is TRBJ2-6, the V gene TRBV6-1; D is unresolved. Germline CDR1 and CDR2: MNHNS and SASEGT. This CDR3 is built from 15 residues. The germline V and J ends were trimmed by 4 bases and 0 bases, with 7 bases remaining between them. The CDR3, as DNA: TGTGCCAGCAGTGTACAGACCTCTGGGGCCAACGTCCTGACTTTC. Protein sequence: CASSVQTSGANVLTF.

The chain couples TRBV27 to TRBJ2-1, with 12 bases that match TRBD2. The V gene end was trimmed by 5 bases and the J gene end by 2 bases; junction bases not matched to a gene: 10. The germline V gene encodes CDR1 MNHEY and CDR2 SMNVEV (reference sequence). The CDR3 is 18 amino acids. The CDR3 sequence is CASSTRTSGMATYNEQFF. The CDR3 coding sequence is TGTGCCAGCAGTACCCGGACTAGCGGGATGGCAACCTACAATGAGCAGTTCTTC.

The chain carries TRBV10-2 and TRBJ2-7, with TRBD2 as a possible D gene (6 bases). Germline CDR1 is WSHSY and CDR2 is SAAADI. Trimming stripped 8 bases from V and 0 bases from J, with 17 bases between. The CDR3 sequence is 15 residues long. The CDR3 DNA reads TGCGCCAGCTCACTTAACCGGGACTTCTCCTACGAGCAGTACTTC. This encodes CASSLNRDFSYEQYF.

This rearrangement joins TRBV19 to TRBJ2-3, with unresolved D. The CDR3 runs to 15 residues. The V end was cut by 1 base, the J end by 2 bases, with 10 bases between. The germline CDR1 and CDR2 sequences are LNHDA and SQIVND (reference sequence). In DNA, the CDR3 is TGTGCCAGTAGTATAGGACCGAGGAACACAGATACGCAGTATTTT. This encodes CASSIGPRNTDTQYF. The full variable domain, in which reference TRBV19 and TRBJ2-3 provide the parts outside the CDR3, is DGGITQSPKYLFRKEGQNVTLSCEQNLNHDAMYWYRQDPGQGLRLIYYSQIVNDFQKGDIAEGYSVSREKKESFPLTVTSAQKNPTAFYLCASSIGPRNTDTQYFGPGTRLTVL.

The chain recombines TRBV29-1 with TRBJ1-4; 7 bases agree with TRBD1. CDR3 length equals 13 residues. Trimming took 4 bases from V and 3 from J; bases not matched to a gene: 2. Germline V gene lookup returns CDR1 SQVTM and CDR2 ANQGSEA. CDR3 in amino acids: CSVGDRANEKLFF. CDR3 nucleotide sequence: TGCAGCGTTGGGGACAGAGCTAATGAAAAACTGTTTTTT.

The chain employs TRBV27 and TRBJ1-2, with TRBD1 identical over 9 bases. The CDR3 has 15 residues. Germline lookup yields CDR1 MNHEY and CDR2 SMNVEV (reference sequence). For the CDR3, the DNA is TGTGCAACCAAGGGGACAGGGACAGAGAACTATGGCTACACCTTC. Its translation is CATKGTGTENYGYTF.

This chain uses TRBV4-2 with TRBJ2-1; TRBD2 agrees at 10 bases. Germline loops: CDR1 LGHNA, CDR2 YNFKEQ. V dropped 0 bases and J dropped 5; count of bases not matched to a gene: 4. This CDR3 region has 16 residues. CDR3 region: CASSQESGGANNEQFF. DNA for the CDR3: TGTGCCAGCAGCCAAGAGAGCGGGGGGGCCAACAATGAGCAGTTCTTC.

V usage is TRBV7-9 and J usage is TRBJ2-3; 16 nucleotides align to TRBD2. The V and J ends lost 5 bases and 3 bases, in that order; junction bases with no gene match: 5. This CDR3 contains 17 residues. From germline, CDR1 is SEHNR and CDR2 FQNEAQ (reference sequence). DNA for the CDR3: TGTGCCAGCAGCCAGGGACTAGCGGGGGGGAAAACAGATACGCAGTATTTT. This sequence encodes CASSQGLAGGKTDTQYF.

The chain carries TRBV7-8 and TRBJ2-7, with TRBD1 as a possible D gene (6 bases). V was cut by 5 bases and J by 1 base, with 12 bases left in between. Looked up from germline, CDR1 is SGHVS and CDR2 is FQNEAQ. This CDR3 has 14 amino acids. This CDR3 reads CASSLRGISYEQYF. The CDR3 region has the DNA TGTGCCAGCAGCCTCAGGGGTATTTCCTACGAGCAGTACTTC.

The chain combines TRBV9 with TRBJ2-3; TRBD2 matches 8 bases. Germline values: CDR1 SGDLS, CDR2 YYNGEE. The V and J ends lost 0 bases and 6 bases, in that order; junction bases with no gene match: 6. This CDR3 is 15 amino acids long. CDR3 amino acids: CASSVAGGSGDTQYF. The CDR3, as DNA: TGTGCCAGCAGCGTAGCGGGAGGGTCAGGGGATACGCAGTATTTT.

The CDR3 DNA reads TGCAGCGACGCAGGGGACACTGAAGCTTTCTTT. Translated, it gives CSDAGDTEAFF. The V and J genes are TRBV29-1 and TRBJ1-1; D might be TRBD1 (6 bases). Trimming shortened V by 7 bases and J by 3 bases, and 9 bases separated the two germline ends. There are 11 residues in the CDR3. The V gene's germline CDR1 is SQVTM and CDR2 ANQGSEA.

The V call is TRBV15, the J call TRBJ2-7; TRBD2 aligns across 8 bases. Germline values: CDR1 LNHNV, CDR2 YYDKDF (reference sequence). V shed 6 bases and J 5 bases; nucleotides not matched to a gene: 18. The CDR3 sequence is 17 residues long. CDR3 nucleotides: TGTGCCACCAGTCGGGGGTTGGCGGGGGGCGTAGTTGACGAGCAGTACTTC. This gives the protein CATSRGLAGGVVDEQYF.